The rows below give T cell receptor beta chains drawn from one sample of a study of T cell repertoires in cytomegalovirus infection. TCRdb independently ran MiXCR on the reads; one entry per CDR3 protein. The profile covers 650,000 to 900,000 distinct CDR3 sequences, with around a third appearing a single time and under 15% taken by the ten largest. Which antigens these TCRs recognize remains unknown. The sequences come from cultured CD8+ T cells from PBMCs, collected from culture after CMV antigen stimulation. These receptors were collected from a human donor in good health (CMV status not recorded). Some clones in this sample may be carry-over from other donors' samples. The CDR3 runs from the conserved cysteine through the conserved F or W. The D gene is left open where the match is weak. Part of the rows lack a size; the others show once, few, many or a class for expanded clones.

CDR3aa: CASSFTGTGELFF
CDR3nt: TGTGCCAGCAGCTTTACAGGCACCGGGGAGCTGTTTTTT
j_gene: TRBJ2-2
v_gene: TRBV11-2
abundance: NA
d_gene: NA

CDR3aa: CASSRYTGMEETQYF
CDR3nt: TGTGCCAGCAGCCGATATACAGGGATGGAAGAGACCCAGTACTTC
j_gene: TRBJ2-5
v_gene: TRBV6-1
abundance: NA
d_gene: NA

CDR3aa: CASSLDTGDYEQYF
CDR3nt: TGTGCCAGCAGCTTAGATACGGGGGACTACGAGCAGTACTTC
j_gene: TRBJ2-7
v_gene: TRBV7-6
abundance: NA
d_gene: NA

CDR3aa: CASSSLGRAAYNEQFF
CDR3nt: TGTGCCAGCAGCTCCCTCGGCAGGGCAGCATACAATGAGCAGTTCTTC
j_gene: TRBJ2-1
v_gene: TRBV7-9
abundance: NA
d_gene: NA

CDR3aa: CAVRLADNEQFF
CDR3nt: TGTGCCGTGCGACTAGCGGACAATGAGCAGTTCTTC
j_gene: TRBJ2-1
v_gene: TRBV10-3
abundance: NA
d_gene: TRBD2

CDR3aa: CASSQDLGGMGGNTIYF
CDR3nt: TGTGCCAGCAGCCAAGATCTCGGGGGGATGGGAGGAAACACCATATATTTT
j_gene: TRBJ1-3
v_gene: TRBV4-2
abundance: NA
d_gene: NA

CDR3aa: CASSGLDTSSGNTIYF
CDR3nt: TGTGCCAGTAGTGGGCTTGACACGAGCTCTGGAAACACCATATATTTT
j_gene: TRBJ1-3
v_gene: TRBV19
abundance: NA
d_gene: NA

CDR3aa: CSARPQVSGANVLTF
CDR3nt: TGCAGTGCTAGACCCCAAGTCTCTGGGGCCAACGTCCTGACTTTC
j_gene: TRBJ2-6
v_gene: TRBV20-1
abundance: few
d_gene: NA

CDR3aa: CASSATPGLAGNEQFF
CDR3nt: TGTGCCAGCAGCGCGACCCCTGGACTAGCTGGCAATGAGCAGTTCTTC
j_gene: TRBJ2-1
v_gene: TRBV9
abundance: few
d_gene: TRBD2

CDR3aa: CASGLGLADTQYF
CDR3nt: TGTGCTAGTGGTTTAGGACTAGCAGATACGCAGTATTTT
j_gene: TRBJ2-3
v_gene: TRBV12-5
abundance: NA
d_gene: TRBD2

CDR3aa: CASTSHRSGGTNEQFF
CDR3nt: TGTGCCAGCACCAGCCACCGGAGCGGGGGGACAAATGAGCAGTTCTTC
j_gene: TRBJ2-1
v_gene: TRBV5-3
abundance: NA
d_gene: TRBD2

CDR3aa: CASSPSGQKANEQFF
CDR3nt: TGTGCCAGCAGCCCCAGTGGTCAAAAGGCTAATGAGCAGTTCTTC
j_gene: TRBJ2-1
v_gene: TRBV7-6
abundance: few
d_gene: NA

CDR3aa: CASSLVNARGRGNTIYF
CDR3nt: TGTGCCAGCAGCTTAGTCAACGCCAGGGGGCGTGGAAACACCATATATTTT
j_gene: TRBJ1-3
v_gene: TRBV7-2
abundance: few
d_gene: TRBD1

CDR3aa: CASSNVRGEAFF
CDR3nt: TGTGCCAGCAGCAACGTTCGGGGTGAAGCTTTCTTT
j_gene: TRBJ1-1
v_gene: TRBV27
abundance: once
d_gene: NA

CDR3aa: CASSLTDRGWETQYF
CDR3nt: TGTGCCAGCAGTTTAACGGACAGGGGATGGGAGACCCAGTACTTC
j_gene: TRBJ2-5
v_gene: TRBV12-3/TRBV12-4
abundance: NA
d_gene: TRBD1

CDR3aa: CASSPRQGQGYGYTF
CDR3nt: TGTGCCAGCAGCCCAAGGCAGGGGCAAGGGTATGGCTACACCTTC
j_gene: TRBJ1-2
v_gene: TRBV14
abundance: few
d_gene: NA

CDR3aa: CASSLVSQGAILSVVTGELFF
CDR3nt: TGTGCCAGCAGCTTAGTGTCACAGGGGGCTATTTTGTCGGTGGTCACCGGGGAGCTGTTTTTT
j_gene: TRBJ2-2
v_gene: TRBV7-8
abundance: NA
d_gene: TRBD1

CDR3aa: CASSYYPSREPQHF
CDR3nt: TGTGCCAGCAGTTACTATCCCTCGAGAGAGCCCCAGCATTTT
j_gene: TRBJ1-5
v_gene: TRBV6-6
abundance: few
d_gene: NA

CDR3aa: CAIGQIKATNTEAFF
CDR3nt: TGTGCCATCGGCCAAATTAAGGCAACGAACACTGAAGCTTTCTTT
j_gene: TRBJ1-1
v_gene: TRBV10-3
abundance: NA
d_gene: NA

CDR3aa: CASSSRTGLTEAFF
CDR3nt: TGTGCCAGCAGCTCTCGGACAGGATTGACTGAAGCTTTCTTT
j_gene: TRBJ1-1
v_gene: TRBV5-5
abundance: many
d_gene: TRBD1

CDR3aa: CASSELDLYEQYF
CDR3nt: TGTGCCAGCAGTGAACTTGACCTCTACGAGCAGTACTTC
j_gene: TRBJ2-7
v_gene: TRBV6-1
abundance: NA
d_gene: NA

CDR3aa: CASSTGGLTEAFF
CDR3nt: TGTGCCAGCAGTACAGGGGGTTTAACTGAAGCTTTCTTT
j_gene: TRBJ1-1
v_gene: TRBV27
abundance: many
d_gene: TRBD1

CDR3aa: CASSYLAGQNEQFF
CDR3nt: TGTGCCAGCAGCTATCTAGCGGGCCAGAATGAGCAGTTCTTC
j_gene: TRBJ2-1
v_gene: TRBV7-9
abundance: many
d_gene: TRBD2

CDR3aa: CAISLQTASGNTIYF
CDR3nt: TGTGCCATCAGTCTTCAGACAGCCTCTGGAAACACCATATATTTT
j_gene: TRBJ1-3
v_gene: TRBV10-3
abundance: many
d_gene: NA

CDR3aa: CASSEVPGTHYDKTGELFF
CDR3nt: TGTGCCAGCAGTGAGGTTCCCGGGACGCACTACGACAAAACCGGGGAGCTGTTTTTT
j_gene: TRBJ2-2
v_gene: TRBV6-1
abundance: NA
d_gene: NA

CDR3aa: CASSRGASGNTIYF
CDR3nt: TGTGCCAGCAGCCGAGGGGCCTCTGGAAACACCATATATTTT
j_gene: TRBJ1-3
v_gene: TRBV7-2
abundance: NA
d_gene: NA

CDR3aa: CASSLSTQPAQPQHF
CDR3nt: TGTGCCAGCAGCTTATCGACCCAGCCTGCTCAGCCCCAGCATTTT
j_gene: TRBJ1-5
v_gene: TRBV7-6
abundance: NA
d_gene: NA

CDR3aa: CASSLGGDRRVGGYTF
CDR3nt: TGTGCCAGCAGCTTAGGGGGCGACAGGCGGGTCGGAGGCTACACCTTC
j_gene: TRBJ1-2
v_gene: TRBV7-6
abundance: many
d_gene: NA

CDR3aa: CASSISRFYGYTF
CDR3nt: TGTGCCAGTAGTATATCCAGGTTCTATGGCTACACCTTC
j_gene: TRBJ1-2
v_gene: TRBV19
abundance: NA
d_gene: NA

CDR3aa: CASREGRETQYF
CDR3nt: TGTGCCAGCAGAGAGGGGCGGGAGACCCAGTACTTC
j_gene: TRBJ2-5
v_gene: TRBV6-1
abundance: NA
d_gene: NA

CDR3aa: CASSDRGTQNTGELFF
CDR3nt: TGTGCCAGCAGCGACCGGGGGACACAGAACACCGGGGAGCTGTTTTTT
j_gene: TRBJ2-2
v_gene: TRBV7-6
abundance: few
d_gene: NA